This entry features one T cell receptor beta chain sequence. Its antigen is currently unknown. This sample includes further DNA sequences coding for the same CDR3. The data stem from a study of shared clonotypes between healthy human individuals. Study summary: Three plates each covered CD4 naive and memory; CD8 naive two, CD8 memory one.

Overall study findings and caveats: How much donors shared clonotypes was expected to be affected by sequencing depth. Naive subsets, compared against memory subsets, generally had larger estimated richness values.

Naive CD8 cells, CD45RO-negative and positively selected for CCR7, excluded terminally differentiated effector memory CD45RA+ cells. In the study's own analysis: Filtering differed, since immunoSEQ gave only junction sequences and no quality scores. The assay was immunoSEQ multiplex PCR, and TCRdb's table has in-frame clones only and misses some. The V and J calls and the clone size are those of that table, but D and trimming were determined from the DNA. The sample contains about 2 million clones, about 95% of which appear only once. The CDR3 length is 15 residues. Germline values: CDR1 SGHDT, CDR2 YYEEEE. V lost 2 bases to trimming and J lost 1 base; unmatched junction nucleotides: 1.

The source of this sequence is a man aged 18 to 35 in good health. Material: naive CD8+ T cells sorted from blood. The rearrangement uses TRBV5-6 and TRBJ2-1; TRBD1 aligns across 9 bases. CDR3 sequence reads: CASSFGTGSYNEQFF. The CDR3 nucleotides are TGTGCCAGCAGCTTCGGGACAGGGTCCTACAATGAGCAGTTCTTC.